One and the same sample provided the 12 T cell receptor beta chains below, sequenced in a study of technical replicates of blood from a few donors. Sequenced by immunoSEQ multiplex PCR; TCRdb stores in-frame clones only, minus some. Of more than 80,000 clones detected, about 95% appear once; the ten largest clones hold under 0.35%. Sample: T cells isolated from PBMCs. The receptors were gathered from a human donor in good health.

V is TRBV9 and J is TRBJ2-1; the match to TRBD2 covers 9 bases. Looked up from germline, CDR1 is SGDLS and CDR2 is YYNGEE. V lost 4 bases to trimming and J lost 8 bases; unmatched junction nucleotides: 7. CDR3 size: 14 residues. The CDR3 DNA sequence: TGTGCCAGCAGCCTGGGACTAGCCCTCTATGAGCAGTTCTTC. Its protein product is CASSLGLALYEQFF.

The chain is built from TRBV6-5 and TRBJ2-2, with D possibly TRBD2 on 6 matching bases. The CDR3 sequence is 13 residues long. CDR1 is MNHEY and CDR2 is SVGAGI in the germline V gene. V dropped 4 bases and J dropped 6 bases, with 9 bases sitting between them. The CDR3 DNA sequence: TGTGCCAGCAGTTTAGCGGACGCCGGGGAGCTGTTTTTT. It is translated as CASSLADAGELFF.

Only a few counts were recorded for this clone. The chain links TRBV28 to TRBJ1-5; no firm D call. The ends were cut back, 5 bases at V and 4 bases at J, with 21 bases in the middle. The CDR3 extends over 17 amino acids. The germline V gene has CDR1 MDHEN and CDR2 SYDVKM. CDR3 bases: TGTGCCAGCAGTCCGAGACTCGCGACCGGAAAAAATCAGCCCCAGCATTTT. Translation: CASSPRLATGKNQPQHF.

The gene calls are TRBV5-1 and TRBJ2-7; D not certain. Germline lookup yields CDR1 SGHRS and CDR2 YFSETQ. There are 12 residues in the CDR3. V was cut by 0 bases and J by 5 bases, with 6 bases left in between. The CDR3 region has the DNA TGCGCCAGCAGCTTGGCCCGGGACGAGCAGTACTTC. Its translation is CASSLARDEQYF.

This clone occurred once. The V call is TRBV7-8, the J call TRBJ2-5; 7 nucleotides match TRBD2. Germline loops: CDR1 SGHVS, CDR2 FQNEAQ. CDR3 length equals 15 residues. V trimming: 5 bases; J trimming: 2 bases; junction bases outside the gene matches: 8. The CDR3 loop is CASSPGRGDQETQYF. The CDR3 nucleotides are TGTGCCAGCAGCCCGGGGAGGGGAGATCAAGAGACCCAGTACTTC.

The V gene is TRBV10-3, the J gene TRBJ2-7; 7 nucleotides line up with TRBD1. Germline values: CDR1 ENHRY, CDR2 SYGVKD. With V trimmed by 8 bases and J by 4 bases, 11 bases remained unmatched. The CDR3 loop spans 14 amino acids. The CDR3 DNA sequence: TGTGCCATCGGAAGACAGGGACGGGAATACGAGCAGTACTTC. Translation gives CAIGRQGREYEQYF.

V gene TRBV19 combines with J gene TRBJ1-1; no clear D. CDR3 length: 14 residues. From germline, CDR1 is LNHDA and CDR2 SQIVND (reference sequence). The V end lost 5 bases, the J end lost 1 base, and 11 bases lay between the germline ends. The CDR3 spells CASSRGFGNTEAFF. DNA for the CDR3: TGTGCCAGTAGTCGGGGTTTTGGGAACACTGAAGCTTTCTTT.

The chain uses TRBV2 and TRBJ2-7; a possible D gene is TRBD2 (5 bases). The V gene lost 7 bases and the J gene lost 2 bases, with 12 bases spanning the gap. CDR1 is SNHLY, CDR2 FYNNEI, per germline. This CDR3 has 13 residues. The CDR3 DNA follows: TGTGCCAGCAACCGGGAAATTACCTACGAGCAGTACTTC. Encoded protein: CASNREITYEQYF.

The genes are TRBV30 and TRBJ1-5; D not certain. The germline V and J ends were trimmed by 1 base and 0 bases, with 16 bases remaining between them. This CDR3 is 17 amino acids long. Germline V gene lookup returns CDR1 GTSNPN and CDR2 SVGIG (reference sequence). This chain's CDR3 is CAWSATSSRDSNQPQHF. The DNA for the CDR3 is TGTGCCTGGAGTGCCACGAGCTCTAGAGATAGCAATCAGCCCCAGCATTTT.

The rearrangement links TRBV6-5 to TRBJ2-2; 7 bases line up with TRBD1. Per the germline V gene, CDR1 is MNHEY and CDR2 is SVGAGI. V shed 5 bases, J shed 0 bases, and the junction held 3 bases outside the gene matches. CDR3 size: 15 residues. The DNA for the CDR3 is TGTGCCAGCAGTGCCGGGACAGCGAACACCGGGGAGCTGTTTTTT. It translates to CASSAGTANTGELFF.

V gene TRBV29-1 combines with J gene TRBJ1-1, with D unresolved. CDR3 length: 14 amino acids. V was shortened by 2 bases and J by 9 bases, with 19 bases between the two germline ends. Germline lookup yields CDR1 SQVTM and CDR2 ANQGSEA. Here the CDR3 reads CSVETSTSLLQAFF. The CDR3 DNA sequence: TGCAGCGTTGAAACATCGACTTCTTTACTCCAAGCTTTCTTT.

The CDR3 DNA reads as TGCGGCGCTGATAACTGGGGGGGACTAGCGGGCGACAATGAGCAGTTCTTC. It is translated as CGADNWGGLAGDNEQFF. The rearrangement uses TRBV29-1 and TRBJ2-1; 12 bases map to TRBD2. The CDR3 has 17 residues. Germline V lookup: CDR1 SQVTM, CDR2 ANQGSEA.